These T cell receptor beta chains were read from a single sample in a study of blood T cells in healthy people across ages. TCRdb recomputed calls from the 5' RACE reads with MiXCR, one row per CDR3 protein. The table lists hundreds of thousands of distinct CDR3 sequences, approximately 52% of them singletons. The sample consisted of blood. The source of these receptors is a woman older than 75 in good health. CDR3s include the opening cysteine and the closing phenylalanine or tryptophan. The D gene is left open where the match is weak. A clone size is listed for some rows: how often the clone was seen (once, few, many), or a class if it is expanded.

d_call clone_size j_call v_call cdr3_aa cdr3_nt
. few TRBJ2-1 TRBV3-1 CASSQDPRTGTGQFF TGTGCCAGCAGCCAAGATCCTAGGACCGGGACCGGGCAGTTCTTC
. . TRBJ2-7 TRBV29-1 CSVTEQGRHEQYF TGCAGCGTCACTGAACAGGGACGACACGAGCAGTACTTC
. . TRBJ1-2 TRBV29-1 CSVVLGAGGYTF TGCAGCGTTGTTCTGGGCGCCGGAGGCTACACCTTC
TRBD1 once TRBJ2-5 TRBV3-1 CASSLPGTGDGNEQYF TGTGCCAGCAGCCTCCCCGGGACAGGGGACGGGAATGAGCAGTACTTC
. . TRBJ2-1 TRBV5-1 CASSRRTDSYNEQFF TGCGCCAGCAGCCGAAGGACAGACTCCTACAATGAGCAGTTCTTC
TRBD2 few TRBJ2-3 TRBV10-3 CATEAPGLAGTDTQYF TGTGCCACCGAGGCCCCGGGACTAGCGGGGACAGATACGCAGTATTTT
. . TRBJ2-5 TRBV20-1 CSARDGRDPQETQYF TGCAGTGCTAGAGATGGCAGGGATCCGCAAGAGACCCAGTACTTC
. . TRBJ2-3 TRBV7-2 CASSSTGTNGEPLAGTQYF TGTGCCAGCAGCTCGACAGGGACCAATGGAGAACCTTTAGCGGGTACGCAGTATTTT
TRBD2 many TRBJ2-1 TRBV7-2 CASSSGGAFFYEQFF TGTGCCAGCAGCTCCGGGGGGGCCTTTTTTTATGAGCAGTTCTTC
TRBD1 . TRBJ1-6 TRBV20-1 CSASTGGVSSYNSPLHF TGCAGTGCATCAACAGGGGGCGTGAGCTCCTATAATTCACCCCTCCACTTT
. few TRBJ1-2 TRBV5-5 CASSLGPGPNYGYTF TGTGCCAGCAGCTTGGGTCCAGGACCTAACTATGGCTACACCTTC
TRBD1 . TRBJ2-1 TRBV20-1 CSARRDRSSYNEQFF TGCAGTGCTAGAAGGGACAGGAGTTCCTACAATGAGCAGTTCTTC
. many TRBJ2-3 TRBV29-1 CSAIGRRTDTQYF TGCAGCGCAATCGGGCGTCGCACAGATACGCAGTATTTT
. few TRBJ2-5 TRBV20-1 CSAQKETQYF TGCAGTGCTCAAAAAGAGACCCAGTACTTC
TRBD1 once TRBJ2-7 TRBV7-8 CASSPPGQDNYEQYF TGTGCCAGCAGCCCCCCGGGACAGGACAACTACGAGCAGTACTTC
TRBD2 many TRBJ2-7 TRBV27 CASRTTRLAEDYEQYF TGTGCCAGCCGGACTACACGACTAGCGGAGGACTACGAGCAGTACTTC
TRBD1 . TRBJ2-7 TRBV20-1 CSAAGQGVYEQYF TGCAGTGCTGCCGGACAGGGGGTTTACGAGCAGTACTTC
. once TRBJ2-5 TRBV2 CASRREPHETQYF TGTGCCAGCAGGAGGGAGCCGCACGAGACCCAGTACTTC
. many TRBJ2-3 TRBV6-1 CASSDGWDTQYF TGTGCCAGCAGTGACGGGTGGGATACGCAGTATTTT
. . TRBJ2-5 TRBV20-1 CSARGAQNNQETQYF TGCAGTGCTAGAGGAGCGCAGAATAACCAAGAGACCCAGTACTTC
. . TRBJ1-6 TRBV5-5 CASSFSRDYNSPLHF TGTGCCAGCAGCTTTAGCAGGGACTATAATTCACCCCTCCACTTT
. . TRBJ1-4 TRBV7-9 CASSSARRPEKLFF TGTGCCAGCAGCTCGGCTCGGCGGCCCGAAAAACTGTTTTTT
TRBD1 . TRBJ2-5 TRBV29-1 CSVEDPGTGQETQYF TGCAGCGTTGAAGATCCGGGGACAGGGCAAGAGACCCAGTACTTC
. . TRBJ2-3 TRBV4-1 CASSPRGGQADTQYF TGCGCCAGCAGCCCCCGAGGGGGGCAAGCAGATACGCAGTATTTT
. many TRBJ2-3 TRBV7-9 CASSLALGRATDTQYF TGTGCCAGCAGCTTAGCGCTCGGCAGGGCCACAGATACGCAGTATTTT
. many TRBJ1-1 TRBV12-3/TRBV12-4 CASSLEGTEAFF TGTGCCAGCAGTTTGGAGGGGACTGAAGCTTTCTTT
. many TRBJ2-3 TRBV10-3 CAITNTDTQYF TGTGCCATCACCAACACAGATACGCAGTATTTT
TRBD1 many TRBJ2-3 TRBV12-3/TRBV12-4 CASSRTGGADTQYF TGTGCCAGCAGTCGGACAGGTGGCGCAGATACGCAGTATTTT
TRBD2 . TRBJ2-1 TRBV20-1 CSATLLMSGTLSNEQFF TGCAGTGCCACCTTGTTAATGAGCGGGACGCTTTCCAATGAGCAGTTCTTC
. . TRBJ2-5 TRBV5-1 CASSVVWWETQYF TGCGCCAGCAGCGTGGTATGGTGGGAGACCCAGTACTTC
. few TRBJ2-3 TRBV12-3/TRBV12-4 CASSLLASTDTQYF TGTGCCAGCAGTTTATTGGCTAGCACAGATACGCAGTATTTT